These 19 T cell receptor beta chains came from one sample sequenced in a study of blood T cell repertoires in COVID-19. The protocol was immunoSEQ multiplex PCR, while the TCRdb copy is restricted to in-frame clones and leaves out a portion. The table includes some 130,000 clones, approximately 77% detected once. Material for sequencing was peripheral blood. The receptors come from an elderly man with acute or convalescent COVID-19.

The V and J genes are TRBV7-2 and TRBJ1-2, with 7 bases that match TRBD1. This CDR3 is built from 17 residues. With 5 bases clipped from V and 10 bases from J, the junction kept 22 bases outside the gene matches. Per the germline V gene, CDR1 is SGHTA and CDR2 is FQGNSA. CDR3 sequence (DNA): TGTGCCAGCAGCCTTCGAAGACAGGGAAAGACAGAGGGTTCCTACACCTTC. Its translation: CASSLRRQGKTEGSYTF.

The chain joins TRBV2 to TRBJ2-1; 8 bases map to TRBD1. With 7 bases clipped from V and 4 bases from J, the junction kept 9 bases outside the gene matches. CDR1 is SNHLY, CDR2 FYNNEI, per germline. The CDR3 is 15 amino acids. CDR3 residues: CASKTSRGRYNEQFF. The CDR3, as DNA: TGTGCCAGCAAGACGTCCAGGGGGCGGTACAATGAGCAGTTCTTC. Complete variable domain (other parts from reference TRBV2 and TRBJ2-1): EPEVTQTPSHQVTQMGQEVILRCVPISNHLYFYWYRQILGQKVEFLVSFYNNEISEKSEIFDDQFSVERPDGSNFTLKIRSTKLEDSAMYFCASKTSRGRYNEQFFGPGTRLTVL.

V is TRBV5-4 and J is TRBJ2-3; 8 bases are shared with TRBD1. The CDR3 contains 15 residues. CDR1 is SGHNT and CDR2 is YYREEE in the germline V gene (reference sequence). Losses at the gene ends were 5 bases for V and 7 bases for J; bases not matched to a gene: 12. Here the CDR3 DNA reads TGTGCCAGCAGGACGATCGGACAGGGCTGGAATACGCAGTATTTT. Translation gives CASRTIGQGWNTQYF.

V and J are TRBV5-1 and TRBJ2-5; 7 bases align to TRBD2. Germline V gives CDR1 SGHRS, CDR2 YFSETQ. V shed 3 bases and J 3 bases; nucleotides not matched to a gene: 5. The CDR3 has 14 residues. The CDR3 sequence: CASSYGRGEETQYF. CDR3 bases: TGCGCCAGCAGCTACGGACGGGGGGAAGAGACCCAGTACTTC.

This chain joins TRBV5-4 and TRBJ2-7, with 9 bases matching TRBD2. The germline gives CDR1 SGHNT, CDR2 YYREEE (reference sequence). With 4 bases clipped from V and 2 bases from J, the junction kept 7 bases outside the gene matches. This CDR3 region has 15 residues. This CDR3 reads CASSPRASGTYEQYF. The DNA for the CDR3 is TGTGCCAGCAGCCCGAGGGCTAGCGGGACCTACGAGCAGTACTTC.

The rearrangement uses TRBV3-1 (or the pseudogene TRBV3-2) and TRBJ1-6; TRBD1 agrees at 7 bases. Germline CDR1 is LGHDT and CDR2 is YNNKEL (reference sequence). The CDR3 extends over 15 amino acids. With 2 bases clipped from V and 9 bases from J, the junction kept 7 bases outside the gene matches. CDR3 nucleotide sequence: TGTGCCAGCAGCCAACAAGGGGGCAAGAGTTCACCCCTCCACTTT. Translated, it gives CASSQQGGKSSPLHF.

This chain joins TRBV6-5 and TRBJ2-2; 7 bases agree with TRBD2. CDR1 is MNHEY, CDR2 SVGAGI, per germline. This CDR3 contains 15 residues. With 4 bases clipped from V and 3 bases from J, the junction kept 5 bases outside the gene matches. The CDR3 coding sequence is TGTGCCAGCAGTTGGGAGGGTCCCTACACCGGGGAGCTGTTTTTT. This encodes CASSWEGPYTGELFF.

This chain joins TRBV19 and TRBJ2-5; possibly TRBD1 for D (6 bases). The CDR3 contains 13 residues. CDR1 and CDR2 from the germline V gene are LNHDA and SQIVND (reference sequence). V lost 4 bases and J 1 base, leaving 7 bases between the germline ends. Written as DNA, the CDR3 is TGTGCCAGTAGTACCAGGGGCCAAGAGACCCAGTACTTC. Residues: CASSTRGQETQYF.

The chain carries TRBV3-1 (or the pseudogene TRBV3-2) and TRBJ2-5; 11 bases are a match to TRBD2. The CDR3 is 16 amino acids. Germline V gene data show CDR1 as LGHDT and CDR2 as YNNKEL (reference sequence). V was clipped by 2 bases and J by 7 bases; unmatched bases: 9. This CDR3 reads CASSQISGGARGTQYF. The CDR3, as DNA: TGTGCCAGCAGCCAAATTAGCGGGGGGGCCAGAGGGACCCAGTACTTC.

The chain couples TRBV6-2 or TRBV6-3 to TRBJ2-1; 14 bases map to TRBD2. Germline lookup yields CDR1 MNHEY and CDR2 SVGEGT. Germline trimming cut 2 bases from V and 6 bases from J; bases unmatched to any gene: 9. The CDR3 covers 18 residues. The CDR3 region is CASSYVLGTSGGRNEQFF. The CDR3 coding sequence is TGTGCCAGCAGTTACGTACTCGGGACTAGCGGGGGCCGCAATGAGCAGTTCTTC.

The rearrangement joins TRBV6-4 to TRBJ1-6, with a possible D match to TRBD1 (6 bases). Per the germline V gene, CDR1 is MRHNA and CDR2 is SNTAGT. Trimming cost V 2 bases and J 11 bases, with 22 bases left between them. There are 17 residues in the CDR3. This CDR3 reads CASSDAQQGRSFTPLHF. DNA of the CDR3: TGTGCCAGCAGTGACGCACAACAGGGCCGGAGTTTTACACCCCTCCACTTT.

The CDR3 here is CASSRQAGASIQYF. As DNA, the CDR3 is TGTGCCAGCAGTCGCCAGGCAGGGGCCTCTATTCAGTACTTC. The chain joins TRBV27 to TRBJ2-4, with D possibly TRBD1 on 6 matching bases. The CDR3 contains 14 residues. Trimming removed 5 bases from V and 10 bases from J, with 18 bases in between. Germline V gene sequence: CDR1 MNHEY, CDR2 SMNVEV (reference sequence).

This sequence joins TRBV6-5 and TRBJ1-6, with D tentatively TRBD1 (6 bases). The CDR3 has 15 amino acids. Germline CDR1 is MNHEY and CDR2 is SVGAGI. Trimming removed 0 bases from V and 9 bases from J, with 12 bases in between. CDR3 sequence: CASSYSVRGGSPLHF. Here the CDR3 DNA reads TGTGCCAGCAGTTACTCAGTCAGGGGTGGTTCACCCCTCCACTTT.

This chain connects TRBV3-1 (or the pseudogene TRBV3-2) to TRBJ2-5, with TRBD2 matching 10 bases. V trimming: 4 bases; J trimming: 3 bases; junction bases outside the gene matches: 2. The CDR3 contains 14 residues. Germline V gene sequence: CDR1 LGHDT, CDR2 YNNKEL (reference sequence). The CDR3 is CASSRGLAEETQYF. The DNA of the CDR3 is TGTGCCAGCAGCCGCGGACTAGCGGAAGAGACCCAGTACTTC.

The CDR3 bases are TGTGCCAGCAGCCAAATACAGGGTTTAAATCAGCCCCAGCATTTT. Amino acids: CASSQIQGLNQPQHF. V is TRBV3-1 (or the pseudogene TRBV3-2) and J is TRBJ1-5; D perhaps matches TRBD1 (6 bases). V gave up 2 bases and J gave up 4 bases, with 12 bases separating them. CDR1 LGHDT and CDR2 YNNKEL come from the germline V gene (reference sequence). This CDR3 is 15 amino acids long.

The chain joins TRBV12-5 to TRBJ1-2; D gene uncertain. V dropped 0 bases and J dropped 5 bases, with 22 bases sitting between them. Per the germline V gene, CDR1 is LGHNT and CDR2 is FRNRAP. This CDR3 comprises 18 residues. CDR3 DNA sequence: TGTGCTAGTGGTTTGGTAGGGAGTATCGGAGGAGGCGGATATGGCTACACCTTC. Encoded protein: CASGLVGSIGGGGYGYTF.

The V call is TRBV4-1, the J call TRBJ2-7; D is perhaps TRBD2 (5 bases). The germline V and J ends were trimmed by 0 bases and 3 bases, with 12 bases remaining between them. The CDR3 runs to 15 residues. CDR1 and CDR2 (germline): MGHRA, YSYEKL. CDR3 DNA: TGCGCCAGCAGCCAAGAACGGGGTGGTTTCTACGAGCAGTACTTC. Its protein product is CASSQERGGFYEQYF.

This clone was detected a few times. This rearrangement joins TRBV5-1 to TRBJ2-2; 9 positions match TRBD1. The length of the CDR3 is 15 residues. After removal of 4 bases from V and 4 bases from J, the junction contained 5 bases not matched to a gene. The germline CDR1 and CDR2 sequences are SGHRS and YFSETQ. The chain's CDR3 is CASSPRQGGTGELFF. CDR3 nucleotides: TGCGCCAGCAGCCCCCGACAGGGGGGCACCGGGGAGCTGTTTTTT.

The chain is built from TRBV6-2 or TRBV6-3 and TRBJ2-3; 11 positions agree with TRBD2. V dropped 5 bases and J dropped 2; count of bases not matched to a gene: 9. This CDR3 has 17 amino acids. Germline CDR1 is MNHEY and CDR2 is SVGEGT. The CDR3 nucleotides are TGTGCCAGCAGTAGAACTAGCGGGGGCCCTATCACAGATACGCAGTATTTT. As protein: CASSRTSGGPITDTQYF.